The 11 T cell receptor beta chains in this list originate from one sample, sequenced in a study of T cells after yellow fever vaccination. TCRdb ran MiXCR on the 5' RACE reads and lists one entry per CDR3 protein. The table has under 600,000 distinct CDR3 sequences, about 13% seen once. The material was PBMCs, obtained on the day of the yellow fever booster vaccination. The receptor set was obtained from a young man who received the YFV17D yellow fever vaccine.

This clonotype was observed many times. This chain uses TRBV7-3 with TRBJ2-1, with TRBD2 matching 8 bases. V gave up 5 bases and J gave up 4 bases; unmatched junction bases: 7. Germline CDR1 is SGHTA and CDR2 is FQGTGA. CDR3 length equals 15 residues. The CDR3 DNA is TGTGCCAGCAGCAAGGATGCTAGCGGGTACAATGAGCAGTTCTTC. Its translation: CASSKDASGYNEQFF.

V usage is TRBV20-1 and J usage is TRBJ2-7, with TRBD2 matching 7 bases. The length of the CDR3 is 13 residues. The J segment lost 0 bases and the V segment lost 5 bases, leaving 4 bases of the junction unmatched. Germline assignment: CDR1 DFQATT and CDR2 SNEGSKA (reference sequence). For the CDR3, the DNA is TGCAGTGCTTGTCCGGGGGGCTCCTACGAGCAGTACTTC. This codes for CSACPGGSYEQYF.

The genes are TRBV6-1 and TRBJ2-1; 13 bases line up with TRBD2. There are 16 residues in the CDR3. Germline loops: CDR1 MNHNS, CDR2 SASEGT. The V and J ends lost 8 bases and 12 bases, in that order; junction bases with no gene match: 16. CDR3 DNA sequence: TGTGCCAGCCTAAACCTCCAAGGACTAGCGGGAGTAGGGCAGTTCTTC. Translating it yields CASLNLQGLAGVGQFF.

This chain joins TRBV5-1 and TRBJ2-1, with 8 positions matching TRBD2. Germline CDR1 SGHRS, CDR2 YFSETQ. With V trimmed by 0 bases and J by 5 bases, 10 bases remained unmatched. The CDR3 totals 17 residues. The CDR3 nucleotides are TGCGCCAGCAGCTTGGATGGCACTAGCGGCTTGAACAATGAGCAGTTCTTC. Its protein is CASSLDGTSGLNNEQFF.

In the case of this clonotype: Germline and junction disagree at one end, which may indicate a read error. The chain links TRBV7-8 to TRBJ2-7; D unclear. Germline V gene sequence: CDR1 SGHVS, CDR2 FQNEAQ. The CDR3 has 11 residues. This chain's CDR3 is CDSSMRMGQYF. Written as DNA, the CDR3 is TGTGACAGCAGCATGCGCATGGGGCAGTACTTC.

This rearrangement joins TRBV2 to TRBJ2-7; 9 nucleotides agree with TRBD1. The ends lost 5 bases at V and 7 bases at J; junction bases unmatched: 9. Germline-derived CDR1 and CDR2 are SNHLY and FYNNEI. The CDR3 loop spans 14 amino acids. CDR3 region: CASSRTGVETEQYF. CDR3 bases: TGTGCCAGCAGTAGGACAGGGGTCGAGACTGAGCAGTACTTC.

This clonotype was counted between two and nine times. The V call is TRBV6-2 or TRBV6-3, the J call TRBJ2-7, with 7 positions matching TRBD2. Germline values: CDR1 MNHEY, CDR2 SVGEGT. J gave up 1 base and V 5 bases, and 14 bases lay outside the gene matches. The CDR3 consists of 17 residues. The CDR3 protein is CASSIYLSRESSYEQYF. CDR3 DNA: TGTGCCAGCAGTATTTACCTTTCGCGGGAGAGTTCCTACGAGCAGTACTTC.

This clonotype came up a few times. This chain joins TRBV20-1 and TRBJ2-2; D perhaps matches TRBD1 (5 bases). The germline V gene encodes CDR1 DFQATT and CDR2 SNEGSKA (reference sequence). The V gene lost 6 bases and the J gene lost 1 base, with 15 bases spanning the gap. The CDR3 consists of 15 residues. Here the CDR3 DNA reads TGCAGTGCCCTTGGCTCGACAGTGAACACCGGGGAGCTGTTTTTT. Translated: CSALGSTVNTGELFF.

This chain uses TRBV12-3 or TRBV12-4 with TRBJ2-1; D unclear. V was cut by 7 bases and J by 8 bases, with 6 bases left in between. The CDR3 has 10 amino acids. CDR3 sequence: CASKTHEQFF. CDR3 DNA sequence: TGTGCCAGCAAGACACATGAGCAGTTCTTC.

The chain has TRBV20-1 and TRBJ2-7, with 13 bases matching TRBD2. CDR1 is DFQATT, CDR2 SNEGSKA, per germline (reference sequence). The CDR3 totals 17 residues. The V and J ends lost 6 bases and 2 bases, in that order; junction bases with no gene match: 13. CDR3 amino acids: CSATRTSGSLLPYEQYF. The CDR3 DNA reads as TGCAGTGCGACTAGGACTAGCGGGAGTCTACTTCCCTACGAGCAGTACTTC.

This clonotype showed up just a few times. This chain joins TRBV10-2 and TRBJ2-3, with 13 positions matching TRBD2. Losses at the gene ends were 6 bases for V and 5 bases for J; bases not matched to a gene: 11. The CDR3 has 17 amino acids. The germline CDR1 and CDR2 sequences are WSHSY and SAAADI. The CDR3 protein is CASRRGLAGPSRDTQYF. In nucleotides, the CDR3 is TGCGCCAGCAGGAGGGGACTAGCGGGGCCCTCGCGAGATACGCAGTATTTT.